Following are 17 T cell receptor beta chains from one sample sequenced in a study of blood T cell repertoires in COVID-19. TCRdb's copy holds only in-frame clones and misses some; the assay was immunoSEQ multiplex PCR. The profile shows around 250,000 clones, roughly 83% of them singletons. The sequenced sample was peripheral blood. Source of these receptors: a man aged 55 to 69 who had recovered from COVID-19.

The CDR3 region is CASSFGSNTGELFF. CDR3 nucleotide sequence: TGTGCCAGCAGTTTCGGTTCGAACACCGGGGAGCTGTTTTTT. The J gene is TRBJ2-2, the V gene TRBV6-2 or TRBV6-3; D remains ambiguous. The V end was cut by 4 bases, the J end by 0 bases, with 6 bases between. Germline V gene data show CDR1 as MNHEY and CDR2 as SVGEGT. The CDR3 loop spans 14 amino acids.

The chain recombines TRBV6-5 with TRBJ2-3; no clear D gene. The V gene's germline CDR1 is MNHEY and CDR2 SVGAGI. The germline V and J ends were trimmed by 6 bases and 4 bases, with 5 bases remaining between them. CDR3 length: 11 residues. The DNA for the CDR3 is TGTGCCAGCAGCCGTTCAGATACGCAGTATTTT. Protein: CASSRSDTQYF.

The V gene is TRBV18, the J gene TRBJ1-4, with 9 positions matching TRBD1. V was pared by 3 bases and J by 3 bases, with 2 bases of the junction left unmatched. CDR1 and CDR2 from the germline V gene are KGHSH and LQKENI. The CDR3 loop spans 15 amino acids. In nucleotides, the CDR3 is TGTGCCAGCTCACCCGGGACAGGGCCTAATGAAAAACTGTTTTTT. Translating gives CASSPGTGPNEKLFF.

The V gene is TRBV3-1 (or the pseudogene TRBV3-2), the J gene TRBJ2-5, with TRBD2 matching over 8 bases. The J segment lost 2 bases and the V segment lost 4 bases, leaving 9 bases of the junction unmatched. This CDR3 is 16 amino acids long. In germline, CDR1 is LGHDT, CDR2 YNNKEL (reference sequence). CDR3 coding DNA: TGTGCCAGCAGCCCTGGGATAGCGGGATTTCAAGAGACCCAGTACTTC. Amino acid sequence: CASSPGIAGFQETQYF.

The chain is built from TRBV2 and TRBJ2-3; tentatively, D is TRBD1 (5 bases). V lost 6 bases and J lost 1, with 11 bases in between. Germline CDR1 is SNHLY and CDR2 is FYNNEI. The CDR3 contains 14 residues. The DNA for the CDR3 is TGTGCCAGCAGGTCGGGCAGGGGCACAGATACGCAGTATTTT. This codes for CASRSGRGTDTQYF.

The chain's CDR3 is CASSHYTGTGIGETQYF. DNA for the CDR3: TGTGCCAGCAGCCACTACACCGGGACAGGGATCGGAGAGACCCAGTACTTC. The V gene is TRBV6-7, the J gene TRBJ2-5, with 9 positions matching TRBD1. TRBV6-7 carries the ORF label, with uncertain function. V was pared by 6 bases and J by 4 bases, with 15 bases of the junction left unmatched. The CDR3 is 17 residues long.

The chain couples TRBV6-5 to TRBJ1-6; a weak D match, TRBD1 (6 bases). The CDR3 spans 16 residues. V was shortened by 2 bases and J by 4 bases, with 12 bases between the two germline ends. Germline CDR1 MNHEY, CDR2 SVGAGI. This chain's CDR3 is CASSYDRPEYNSPLHF. The CDR3 DNA reads as TGTGCCAGCAGTTACGACAGGCCCGAATATAATTCACCCCTCCACTTT.

This chain joins TRBV10-1 and TRBJ2-3; 8 bases agree with TRBD2. Unmatched junction bases numbered 7, after V lost 1 base and J lost 4 bases. This CDR3 has 16 amino acids. The germline gives CDR1 WNHNN, CDR2 SYGVQD (reference sequence). Here the CDR3 reads CASSEYFSGISDTQYF. The CDR3 region has the DNA TGCGCCAGCAGTGAGTACTTTAGCGGGATCTCAGATACGCAGTATTTT.

This rearrangement joins TRBV3-1 (or the pseudogene TRBV3-2) to TRBJ1-2; D gene ambiguous. Trimming took off 1 base at V and 2 bases at J, with 11 bases between the two ends. Germline CDR1 LGHDT, CDR2 YNNKEL (reference sequence). This CDR3 contains 15 residues. The CDR3 loop reads CASSQASTENYGYTF. The CDR3 nucleotides are TGTGCCAGCAGCCAAGCCTCCACAGAGAACTATGGCTACACCTTC.

J is TRBJ1-1 and V is TRBV4-1; D is ambiguous. The CDR3 is 15 amino acids. Per the germline V gene, CDR1 is MGHRA and CDR2 is YSYEKL. Trimming pared 0 bases from V and 3 bases from J, leaving 11 bases between. DNA of the CDR3: TGCGCCAGCAGCCAAGAAGTAACCGGGGACACTGAAGCTTTCTTT. Its protein is CASSQEVTGDTEAFF.

The sample holds one count of this clone. V gene TRBV24-1 combines with J gene TRBJ2-5; 11 bases agree with TRBD1. There are 15 residues in the CDR3. J gave up 5 bases and V 7 bases, and 8 bases lay outside the gene matches. The germline V gene encodes CDR1 KGHDR and CDR2 SFDVKD. CDR3 protein: CATSQGGQGVETQYF. DNA for the CDR3: TGTGCCACCAGCCAAGGGGGACAGGGGGTTGAGACCCAGTACTTC.

The chain joins TRBV18 to TRBJ2-3; TRBD2 matches at 13 bases. After removal of 3 bases from V and 4 bases from J, the junction contained 1 base not matched to a gene. Looked up from germline, CDR1 is KGHSH and CDR2 is LQKENI. This CDR3 comprises 15 residues. CDR3 sequence: CASSPGLAGPDTQYF. The CDR3 DNA reads as TGTGCCAGCTCACCGGGACTAGCGGGACCAGATACGCAGTATTTT.

This rearrangement joins TRBV5-1 to TRBJ2-3; tentatively, D is TRBD2 (6 bases). V lost 5 bases and J lost 1, with 14 bases in between. The CDR3 loop spans 15 amino acids. CDR1 and CDR2 from the germline V gene are SGHRS and YFSETQ. The CDR3 region has the DNA TGCGCCAGCAGAAATAGCGGAGGACGCACAGATACGCAGTATTTT. Amino acids: CASRNSGGRTDTQYF.

The chain links TRBV18 to TRBJ1-4; D is uncertain. V gave up 2 bases and J gave up 5 bases, with 6 bases separating them. Per the germline V gene, CDR1 is KGHSH and CDR2 is LQKENI. The CDR3 sequence is 13 residues long. CDR3 bases: TGTGCCAGCTCACCAGGGCCCAATGAAAAACTGTTTTTT. Translation: CASSPGPNEKLFF.

V usage is TRBV6-5 and J usage is TRBJ1-1, with 7 bases lining up with TRBD1. The germline CDR1 and CDR2 sequences are MNHEY and SVGAGI. V trimming: 5 bases; J trimming: 4 bases; junction bases outside the gene matches: 7. The CDR3 is 14 residues long. The CDR3 bases are TGTGCCAGCAGTATAACAGGGGTTCGCACTGAAGCTTTCTTT. It specifies CASSITGVRTEAFF.

The J gene is TRBJ1-1, the V gene TRBV18; D is undetermined. V lost 4 bases, J lost 0 bases, and 9 bases lay in between. Germline CDR1 KGHSH, CDR2 LQKENI. The CDR3 contains 14 residues. This chain's CDR3 is CASSREGLNTEAFF. CDR3 bases: TGTGCCAGCTCACGCGAGGGCCTGAACACTGAAGCTTTCTTT.

V usage is TRBV28 and J usage is TRBJ2-1; D is perhaps TRBD2 (5 bases). Germline CDR1 reads MDHEN; CDR2 reads SYDVKM. CDR3 length: 15 residues. The V and J ends lost 6 bases and 0 bases respectively, with 12 bases between them. The CDR3 loop reads CASRRPGSSYNEQFF. DNA of the CDR3: TGTGCCAGCAGAAGACCGGGAAGCTCCTACAATGAGCAGTTCTTC. The whole variable domain, remainder taken from reference TRBV28 and TRBJ2-1, is DVKVTQSSRYLVKRTGEKVFLECVQDMDHENMFWYRQDPGLGLRLIYFSYDVKMKEKGDIPEGYSVSREKKERFSLILESASTNQTSMYLCASRRPGSSYNEQFFGPGTRLTVL.